This is a list of T cell receptor beta chains from one sample in a study of T-cell reconstitution after alpha-beta-depleted transplantation in children. TCRdb fed the PCR reads into MiXCR, producing one record per CDR3 protein. Of approximately 350,000 distinct CDR3 sequences listed, about 9.4% are singletons. The material was PBMCs from the stem cell graft donor, obtained from the stem cell graft. These receptors were obtained from a human donor who donated a stem cell graft to a child with acute lymphoblastic leukemia. Each CDR3 is given with its conserved first and last residue. The D gene is left open where the match is weak. Clone sizes are given selectively: once, few, many, or a class where the clone is expanded.

abundance	v_gene	d_gene	j_gene	CDR3aa	CDR3nt
many	TRBV5-1	NA	TRBJ2-1	CASSLASNNEQFF	TGCGCCAGCAGCTTGGCCAGCAACAATGAGCAGTTCTTC
NA	TRBV4-3	TRBD2	TRBJ2-1	CASSQLSGGNNEQFF	TGCGCCAGCAGCCAACTAAGCGGGGGCAACAATGAGCAGTTCTTC
NA	TRBV4-2	NA	TRBJ1-2	CASSQVSDFTTNYGYTF	TGTGCCAGCAGCCAAGTTTCGGATTTTACGACTAACTATGGCTACACCTTC
many	TRBV20-1	NA	TRBJ2-7	CSARTVSYEQYF	TGCAGTGCTCGGACAGTCTCCTACGAGCAGTACTTC
NA	TRBV20-1	NA	TRBJ2-2	CSAKAVANTGELFF	TGCAGTGCTAAAGCAGTTGCGAACACCGGGGAGCTGTTTTTT
many	TRBV10-2	TRBD2	TRBJ2-7	CASSDLLAGNYEQYF	TGCGCCAGCAGTGACCTCCTAGCGGGAAACTACGAGCAGTACTTC
few	TRBV29-1	NA	TRBJ2-3	CSVAPGPSTDTQYF	TGCAGCGTTGCGCCCGGCCCGAGCACAGATACGCAGTATTTT
few	TRBV7-8	TRBD2	TRBJ2-5	CASNLGLAEKFQETQYF	TGTGCCAGCAACCTGGGACTAGCGGAGAAATTTCAAGAGACCCAGTACTTC
NA	TRBV20-1	TRBD2	TRBJ2-7	CSARVSASGTYEQYF	TGCAGTGCTAGAGTTTCGGCTAGCGGGACCTACGAGCAGTACTTC
few	TRBV12-3/TRBV12-4	NA	TRBJ1-4	CASRARDTSTSEKLFF	TGTGCCAGCAGGGCGAGGGACACCTCAACGAGTGAAAAACTGTTTTTT
NA	TRBV6-2/TRBV6-3	NA	TRBJ1-2	CASSYDSLYYGYTF	TGTGCCAGCAGTTACGACAGCCTTTACTATGGCTACACCTTC
NA	TRBV20-1	TRBD2	TRBJ2-1	CSARISGRDEQFF	TGCAGTGCCCGGATTAGCGGGAGAGATGAGCAGTTCTTC
NA	TRBV6-1	NA	TRBJ2-7	CASSRSGRGAGEQYF	TGTGCCAGCAGTCGATCGGGCAGGGGGGCCGGCGAGCAGTACTTC
many	TRBV28	TRBD2	TRBJ2-7	CASNRLAGPSYEQYF	TGTGCCAGCAATCGACTAGCGGGACCCTCCTACGAGCAGTACTTC
NA	TRBV12-3/TRBV12-4	NA	TRBJ1-3	CASSGQVLTAGNTIYF	TGTGCCAGCAGTGGCCAGGTGTTAACGGCTGGAAACACCATATATTTT
NA	TRBV12-3/TRBV12-4	NA	TRBJ2-2	CASSVPGHTNTGELFF	TGTGCCAGCAGTGTTCCGGGACACACGAACACCGGGGAGCTGTTTTTT
few	TRBV6-5	NA	TRBJ2-5	CASSFGRSLSQETQYF	TGTGCCAGCAGTTTCGGACGGAGCCTCTCTCAAGAGACCCAGTACTTC
many	TRBV4-3	TRBD2	TRBJ2-1	CASSQGPGTSSFF	TGCGCCAGCAGCCAAGGTCCCGGGACTAGCTCGTTCTTC
NA	TRBV20-1	TRBD2	TRBJ2-2	CSARGLTSGRAETGELFF	TGCAGTGCTAGAGGTCTTACTAGCGGGAGGGCCGAAACCGGGGAGCTGTTTTTT
many	TRBV4-1	TRBD2	TRBJ2-1	CASSPPGGLAGGPLHEQFF	TGCGCCAGCAGCCCCCCAGGGGGACTAGCGGGAGGGCCTCTTCATGAGCAGTTCTTC
few	TRBV6-1	NA	TRBJ2-7	CASRVRDDVYEQYF	TGTGCCAGCAGAGTCCGGGACGATGTCTACGAGCAGTACTTC
many	TRBV5-6	NA	TRBJ2-2	CASSLGWGSTNTGELFF	TGTGCCAGCAGCTTGGGGTGGGGTTCCACGAACACCGGGGAGCTGTTTTTT
many	TRBV5-1	NA	TRBJ2-7	CASRDEERAGFTYEQYF	TGCGCCAGCAGAGATGAAGAAAGGGCAGGCTTCACCTACGAGCAGTACTTC
NA	TRBV10-3	TRBD2	TRBJ2-3	CAIRGGDYTDTQYF	TGTGCCATTCGCGGGGGTGATTACACAGATACGCAGTATTTT
many	TRBV11-2	NA	TRBJ2-1	CASSLDRGNEQFF	TGTGCCAGCAGCTTAGACAGGGGCAATGAGCAGTTCTTC
few	TRBV27	NA	TRBJ2-3	CASSSFSLTDTQYF	TGTGCCAGCAGTTCGTTCAGCCTCACAGATACGCAGTATTTT
NA	TRBV20-1	TRBD2	TRBJ2-1	CSARTSGRDSSYNEQFF	TGCAGTGCAAGGACTAGCGGGAGGGACAGCTCCTACAATGAGCAGTTCTTC
NA	TRBV28	TRBD1	TRBJ1-2	CASSSPGTGQSGGYTF	TGTGCCAGCAGCTCCCCCGGGACAGGCCAAAGTGGCGGCTACACCTTC
few	TRBV27	NA	TRBJ2-7	CASSQGTLPTYEQYF	TGTGCCAGCAGCCAGGGTACCCTACCCACCTACGAGCAGTACTTC
many	TRBV14	NA	TRBJ1-3	CASSAGTRSGNTIYF	TGTGCCAGCAGCGCGGGGACTCGCTCTGGAAACACCATATATTTT
many	TRBV7-2	TRBD2	TRBJ2-7	CASSLLAGSSYEQYF	TGTGCCAGCAGCTTACTAGCGGGGAGCTCCTACGAGCAGTACTTC
few	TRBV20-1	NA	TRBJ2-2	CSAPPGAGSTNTGELFF	TGCAGTGCCCCCCCGGGTGCAGGGTCGACGAACACCGGGGAGCTGTTTTTT
NA	TRBV12-3/TRBV12-4	TRBD2	TRBJ2-7	CASSVGLAGISPYEQYF	TGTGCCAGCAGTGTGGGACTAGCGGGGATCTCTCCCTACGAGCAGTACTTC
many	TRBV14	TRBD1	TRBJ2-1	CASSQDGQVYNEQFF	TGTGCCAGCAGCCAAGATGGACAGGTCTACAATGAGCAGTTCTTC
NA	TRBV5-1	TRBD2	TRBJ2-1	CASSSAGASLNEQFF	TGCGCCAGCAGCTCCGCGGGAGCTTCCCTCAATGAGCAGTTCTTC
many	TRBV28	TRBD2	TRBJ2-1	CASRSLLAGVGNEQFF	TGTGCCAGCAGGAGCTTACTAGCGGGAGTGGGGAATGAGCAGTTCTTC
NA	TRBV4-3	TRBD1	TRBJ2-7	CASSHSGTGESYEQYF	TGCGCCAGCAGCCACTCCGGGACAGGGGAATCCTACGAGCAGTACTTC
few	TRBV7-9	NA	TRBJ2-3	CASSTNRGIRPDTQYF	TGTGCCAGCTCAACTAATCGGGGGATCAGGCCAGATACGCAGTATTTT
once	TRBV30	NA	TRBJ1-4	CAWSVIQGNEKLFF	TGTGCCTGGAGTGTAATCCAGGGGAATGAAAAACTGTTTTTT
few	TRBV5-1	NA	TRBJ2-1	CASSFGTRNNEQFF	TGCGCCAGCAGCTTCGGGACGAGGAACAATGAGCAGTTCTTC
many	TRBV28	NA	TRBJ2-3	CASSPGDTDTQYF	TGTGCCAGCAGTCCGGGGGACACAGATACGCAGTATTTT
few	TRBV19	TRBD1	TRBJ2-7	CASSIEYTDRGPSYEQYF	TGTGCCAGTAGTATAGAATACACCGACAGGGGACCCTCCTACGAGCAGTACTTC
NA	TRBV4-3	NA	TRBJ1-2	CASSPTSGVRDGYTF	TGCGCCAGCAGCCCTACGTCGGGGGTGAGGGATGGCTACACCTTC
few	TRBV12-3/TRBV12-4	TRBD1	TRBJ1-5	CASSFVLLGQGGQPQHF	TGTGCCAGCAGTTTTGTTTTGTTGGGACAGGGAGGTCAGCCCCAGCATTTT
NA	TRBV3-1	NA	TRBJ2-5	CASSQTRKGETQYF	TGTGCCAGCAGCCAGACACGAAAAGGGGAGACCCAGTACTTC
few	TRBV12-3/TRBV12-4	TRBD1	TRBJ2-7	CASSLGNRGTSLYEQYF	TGTGCCAGCAGTTTAGGGAACAGGGGAACAAGCCTGTACGAGCAGTACTTC
NA	TRBV3-1	NA	TRBJ2-7	CASSPRQAPYEQYF	TGTGCCAGCAGCCCTCGACAGGCCCCCTACGAGCAGTACTTC
NA	TRBV20-1	NA	TRBJ1-5	CSARGEGGGWDQPQHF	TGCAGTGCTAGAGGGGAGGGGGGCGGCTGGGATCAGCCCCAGCATTTT
NA	TRBV3-1	NA	TRBJ1-5	CASCLLSLRPSGNQPQHF	TGTGCCAGCTGCTTACTTTCCCTGCGACCTTCTGGAAATCAGCCCCAGCATTTT
few	TRBV4-3	TRBD2	TRBJ2-1	CASSQDSGLAGFNSYNEQFF	TGCGCCAGCAGCCAAGATTCTGGACTAGCGGGATTCAACTCCTACAATGAGCAGTTCTTC
NA	TRBV14	TRBD2	TRBJ2-7	CASSPLKRTSGRYEQYF	TGTGCCAGCAGCCCTCTTAAACGGACTAGCGGGCGATACGAGCAGTACTTC